Presented here are 11 T cell receptor beta chains from one specimen sequenced in a study of cytomegalovirus exposure and HLA in healthy donors (dated by TCRdb to 2015 to 2018). The protocol used for the library was the immunoSEQ multiplex PCR assay. The multiplex PCR relied on a mix of 60 forward primers for TCR Vbeta segments and 13 reverse primers for TCR Jbeta segments. Sourced from immuneACCESS, this table was stored by TCRdb with only in-frame sequences that have V and J called. A share of the clones is absent; for the studies checked, an unresolved V gene accounts for under half, and the remainder has no known explanation. The sample profile shows approximately 140,000 clones; roughly four fifths of them were found once. The top ten clonotypes cover about 2.5% of the sample. Sequencing was done on a sample of PBMCs. All receptors derive from a boy aged 2 to 10 in good health and CMV-seronegative.

CDR3 in amino acids: CASSFTGSLVETQYF. The CDR3 DNA reads TGTGCCAGCAGTTTTACCGGGAGTCTCGTAGAGACCCAGTACTTC. The chain joins TRBV27 to TRBJ2-5; tentative D call: TRBD2 (6 bases). Germline V gene lookup returns CDR1 MNHEY and CDR2 SMNVEV (reference sequence). Trimming cost V 3 bases and J 4 bases, with 15 bases left between them. This CDR3 contains 15 residues.

The chain is built from TRBV27 and TRBJ1-2; TRBD1 might be the D (6 bases). V lost 5 bases and J 5 bases, leaving 24 bases between the germline ends. This CDR3 comprises 17 residues. Germline CDR1 and CDR2: MNHEY and SMNVEV (reference sequence). CDR3 in DNA: TGTGCCAGCAGTCCTCGCCCGACAGGCCATGTGGGATATGGCTACACCTTC. It codes for CASSPRPTGHVGYGYTF.

The rearrangement links TRBV5-1 to TRBJ2-2, with D unclear. The length of the CDR3 is 15 residues. The germline V and J ends were trimmed by 2 bases and 1 base, with 9 bases remaining between them. Germline assignment: CDR1 SGHRS and CDR2 YFSETQ. CDR3 in DNA: TGCGCCAGCAGCTTAGGTTCAGGGAACACCGGGGAGCTGTTTTTT. Translation: CASSLGSGNTGELFF.

The V call is TRBV7-3, the J call TRBJ2-5; TRBD2 is a possible D gene (7 bases). Trimming took 4 bases from V and 4 from J, leaving 19 bases between them. CDR3 length equals 16 residues. CDR1 SGHTA and CDR2 FQGTGA come from the germline V gene. DNA for the CDR3: TGTGCCAGCAGCTCCAACGGGGGAGGGGGGAGAGAGACCCAGTACTTC. This codes for CASSSNGGGGRETQYF.

The table lists this clone with a count of one. The chain couples TRBV12-5 to TRBJ1-1; TRBD1 matches at 9 bases. Trimming took 6 bases from V and 0 from J; bases not matched to a gene: 11. This CDR3 comprises 17 residues. In germline, CDR1 is LGHNT, CDR2 FRNRAP. The CDR3 region is CASGVWGQGYMNTEAFF. The CDR3 DNA sequence: TGTGCTAGTGGAGTCTGGGGACAGGGCTACATGAACACTGAAGCTTTCTTT.

With respect to this clone: At one of its ends the junction is not consistent with the germline gene, which may arise from a read error. The chain joins TRBV7-9 to TRBJ2-2; D possibly corresponds to TRBD1 (6 bases). The CDR3 has 15 amino acids. CDR1 is SEHNR and CDR2 is FQNEAQ in the germline V gene (reference sequence). For the CDR3, the DNA is TGTTCCAGCAGCTTATGGCAGGGGAGCACCGGGGAGCTGTTTTTT. This codes for CSSSLWQGSTGELFF. Full variable domain (rest looked up from reference TRBV7-9 and TRBJ2-2): DTGVSQNPRHKITKRGQNVTFRCDPISEHNRLYWYRQTLGQGPEFLTYFQNEAQLEKSRLLSDRFSAERPKGSFSTLEIQRTEQGDSAMYLCSSSLWQGSTGELFFGEGSRLTVL.

This clone was observed a few times. This chain joins TRBV6-4 and TRBJ1-1; TRBD1 matches at 10 bases. This CDR3 has 15 residues. Germline V gene data show CDR1 as MRHNA and CDR2 as SNTAGT. The trim removed 2 bases at V and 3 bases at J, leaving 3 bases unmatched. CDR3 residues: CASSDGQGDHTEAFF. As DNA, the CDR3 is TGTGCCAGCAGTGACGGACAGGGGGATCACACTGAAGCTTTCTTT.

The chain carries TRBV5-6 and TRBJ1-5; D perhaps matches TRBD1 (5 bases). The CDR3 loop spans 12 amino acids. The germline gives CDR1 SGHDT, CDR2 YYEEEE. The ends were cut back, 0 bases at V and 11 bases at J, with 9 bases in the middle. CDR3: CASSLESGTQHF. The DNA for the CDR3 is TGTGCCAGCAGCTTGGAGTCAGGGACCCAGCATTTT.

J is TRBJ2-7 and V is TRBV11-2; tentatively, D is TRBD2 (5 bases). This CDR3 region has 12 residues. Trimming removed 1 base from V and 6 bases from J, with 7 bases in between. Per the germline V gene, CDR1 is SGHAT and CDR2 is FQNNGV. This chain's CDR3 is CASSLGGFEQYV. In DNA, the CDR3 is TGTGCCAGCAGCTTAGGAGGGTTCGAGCAGTACGTC.

This sequence joins TRBV15 and TRBJ2-1; 7 nucleotides agree with TRBD2. From germline, CDR1 is LNHNV and CDR2 YYDKDF (reference sequence). With V trimmed by 0 bases and J by 5 bases, 4 bases remained unmatched. CDR3 length equals 15 residues. The CDR3 DNA sequence: TGTGCCACCAGCAGAGATCCGGGACTACACAATGAGCAGTTCTTC. Translated, it gives CATSRDPGLHNEQFF.

The V call is TRBV9, the J call TRBJ2-7; 8 bases are shared with TRBD1. Germline V gene data show CDR1 as SGDLS and CDR2 as YYNGEE. V was clipped by 4 bases and J by 4 bases; unmatched bases: 10. This CDR3 is 15 amino acids long. CDR3 nucleotides: TGTGCCAGCAGCCCACCGGGGACAGGAGAATACGAGCAGTACTTC. Its protein product is CASSPPGTGEYEQYF.